This T cell receptor beta chain emerged from a study of OX40 agonist ivuxolimab in advanced cancers. Worth noting for this clone: Its antigen is as yet unknown.

Broader study findings: At 0.1 to 3.0 mg/kg and by week 6, CD4+ and CD8+ T cells in the blood had expanded clonally. At 0.1-3.0 mg/kg, partial responders had clonal expansion among the lowest observed.

V was cut by 3 bases and J by 1 base, with 11 bases left in between. CDR3 length: 15 residues. The germline gives CDR1 MNHEY, CDR2 SMNVEV (reference sequence). Profiling relied on immunoSEQ multiplex PCR, and the TCRdb table lists in-frame clones only, not all of them. The sample comprises approximately 61,000 clones, about 89% of which are singletons, and under 20% rests with the top ten. The study sampled blood at baseline, cycle 4 day 1, and cycle 7 day 1. The chain employs TRBV27 and TRBJ2-3, with D maybe TRBD2 (6 bases). The TCR originated in an adult with an advanced solid tumor such as melanoma, head and neck, liver or kidney cancer. The source material was CD4+ or CD8+ T cells sorted from blood, sampled in a trial of the OX40 agonist ivuxolimab. The CDR3 reads CASSLTASGTDTQYF. The CDR3 coding sequence is TGTGCCAGCAGTTTGACGGCTAGCGGCACAGATACGCAGTATTTT.